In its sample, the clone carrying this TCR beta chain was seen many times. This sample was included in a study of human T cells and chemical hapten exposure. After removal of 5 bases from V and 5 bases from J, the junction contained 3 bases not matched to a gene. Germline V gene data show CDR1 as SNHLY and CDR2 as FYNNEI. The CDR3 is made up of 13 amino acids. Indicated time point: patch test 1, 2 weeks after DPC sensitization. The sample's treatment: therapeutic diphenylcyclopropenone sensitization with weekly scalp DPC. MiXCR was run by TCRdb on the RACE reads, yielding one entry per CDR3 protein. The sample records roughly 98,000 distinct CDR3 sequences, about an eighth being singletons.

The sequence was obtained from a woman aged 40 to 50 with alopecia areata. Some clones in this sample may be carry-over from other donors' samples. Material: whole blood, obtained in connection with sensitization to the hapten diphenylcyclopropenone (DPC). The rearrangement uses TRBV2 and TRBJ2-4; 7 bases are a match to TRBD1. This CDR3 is CASSTQGENIQYF. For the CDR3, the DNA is TGTGCCAGCAGTACTCAGGGGGAAAACATTCAGTACTTC.